This T cell receptor beta chain came from a study of blood T cell repertoires in COVID-19. Study context: From T cells, B-cell-depleted T cells, or PBMCs came the material, which was cDNA or gDNA.

Germline assignment: CDR1 SGHRS and CDR2 YFSETQ. V was pared by 2 bases and J by 6 bases, with 5 bases of the junction left unmatched. This CDR3 contains 14 residues. Under the authors' procedure: Amplification from reference gene primers served as the basis for estimated nucleated cell counts. Produced via immunoSEQ multiplex PCR; TCRdb's table is partial and in-frame only. V, J and clone size are those of that table, while D and trimming were read from the DNA. The sample consists of more than 65,000 clones, roughly 84% of them appearing once. The receptor was derived from a man aged 50 to 59 with acute or convalescent COVID-19. The material sequenced was peripheral blood. The V gene is TRBV5-1, the J gene TRBJ1-5; 7 nucleotides agree with TRBD1. Here the CDR3 DNA reads TGCGCCAGCAGCTTTGTCCAGGGGGGTCAGCCCCAGCATTTT. It encodes CASSFVQGGQPQHF.